This T cell receptor (beta chain) was sequenced in a study of early T cells in non-severe SARS-CoV-2 infection. Study at large: Sequencing of unsorted whole blood was done on bulk RNA, leaving chains unpaired.

Researchers attached unique molecular identifiers to individual cDNA molecules. TCRdb fed the 5' RACE reads into MiXCR, producing one record per CDR3 protein. Of 75,000 to 100,000 distinct CDR3 sequences listed, 14% to 15% were seen once; the top ten hold 4.5% to 7%. Whole-study findings and limits: A preference for anti-spike CD8 responses marked VDJdb matching, which missed private and CD4 specificities.

To note about this clonotype: Antigen: not known.

Germline CDR1 reads MGHDK; CDR2 reads SYGVNS. The length of the CDR3 is 14 residues. The ends were cut back, 8 bases at V and 10 bases at J, with 23 bases in the middle. This TCR was recovered from an adult who was a healthcare worker with PCR-confirmed SARS-CoV-2 infection or an uninfected control (not recorded which). The rearrangement links TRBV25-1 to TRBJ1-2; D may be TRBD1 (5 bases). The sample taken for sequencing was whole blood. CDR3 sequence reads: CASAQTEVFPVYTF. The CDR3 nucleotides are TGTGCCAGCGCTCAGACAGAAGTTTTTCCCGTCTACACCTTC.